This entry concerns a single T cell receptor (beta chain). These data come from a study of OX40 agonist ivuxolimab in advanced cancers. Patients were ineligible given autoimmune disease history or systemic immunosuppression. Measured with immunoSEQ multiplex PCR; TCRdb has only the in-frame clones, and not every one. Among around 84,000 clones listed, 75% to 95% were seen once. V lost 1 base, J lost 8 bases, and 6 bases lay in between. The CDR3 extends over 11 amino acids. Germline V gene sequence: CDR1 PRHDT, CDR2 FYEKMQ (reference sequence). Source: CD4+ or CD8+ T cells sorted from blood, taken in a trial of the OX40 agonist ivuxolimab. This receptor was taken from an adult with an advanced solid tumor such as melanoma, head and neck, liver or kidney cancer. The chain uses TRBV13 and TRBJ2-7, with TRBD2 as a possible D gene (5 bases). CDR3 DNA sequence: TGTGCCAGCAGCTTAGCGGGAAAGCAGTACTTC. Protein: CASSLAGKQYF.